These 29 T cell receptor beta chains were all obtained from the same sample, sequenced in a study of blood T cell repertoires in COVID-19. Generated by immunoSEQ multiplex PCR, the TCRdb table keeps only in-frame clones and is missing some. The table shows over 200,000 clones, with roughly 84% occurring only once. Material: peripheral blood. The receptors shown here come from a man aged 35 to 55 with active or convalescent COVID-19.

The rearrangement uses TRBV28 and TRBJ1-2; maybe TRBD1 (6 bases). This CDR3 contains 13 residues. The germline CDR1 and CDR2 sequences are MDHEN and SYDVKM. Trimming took 6 bases from V and 4 from J, leaving 12 bases between them. The CDR3 nucleotides are TGTGCCAGCAGCCCAGGGGCTCTCTATGGCTACACCTTC. Translated: CASSPGALYGYTF.

The chain links TRBV11-2 to TRBJ2-7; 13 bases fit TRBD2. The CDR3 loop spans 15 amino acids. Germline CDR1 is SGHAT and CDR2 is FQNNGV. With V trimmed by 5 bases and J by 4 bases, 5 bases remained unmatched. The CDR3 DNA is TGTGCCAGCAGCGCCGGACTAGCGGGGGCTTACGAGCAGTACTTC. Amino acid sequence: CASSAGLAGAYEQYF.

The chain combines TRBV19 with TRBJ2-7, with D maybe TRBD1 (6 bases). With 6 bases removed from V and 0 bases from J, the gap between germline ends came to 24 bases. This CDR3 has 18 amino acids. Germline V CDR1 and CDR2: LNHDA, SQIVND (reference sequence). The CDR3 DNA reads TGTGCCAGTAGCACTCAGGGGACCTCCCCCCGCTACTCCTACGAGCAGTACTTC. Encoded protein: CASSTQGTSPRYSYEQYF.

The V and J genes are TRBV11-2 and TRBJ2-1; D is perhaps TRBD1 (7 bases). Per germline, CDR1 SGHAT and CDR2 FQNNGV. Trimming removed 2 bases at V and 6 bases at J, with 14 bases between. The CDR3 totals 15 residues. CDR3 in DNA: TGTGCCAGCAGCTTAAGTCAGGGGGGCCTCAATGAGCAGTTCTTC. Translated: CASSLSQGGLNEQFF.

This chain joins TRBV9 and TRBJ2-7, with TRBD1 identical over 8 bases. The CDR3 runs to 18 residues. Looked up from germline, CDR1 is SGDLS and CDR2 is YYNGEE. The ends lost 0 bases at V and 2 bases at J; junction bases unmatched: 13. DNA for the CDR3: TGTGCCAGCAGCGTAGAGTCATCTGTCGGACAGGGACCCTACGAGCAGTACTTC. Translating gives CASSVESSVGQGPYEQYF.

V and J are TRBV4-1 and TRBJ1-1, with TRBD1 matching 8 bases. The CDR3 extends over 13 amino acids. The J segment lost 0 bases and the V segment lost 11 bases, leaving 5 bases of the junction unmatched. Germline CDR1 is MGHRA and CDR2 is YSYEKL. The chain's CDR3 is CAGGDRMNTEAFF. In nucleotides, the CDR3 is TGCGCCGGAGGGGACAGGATGAACACTGAAGCTTTCTTT.

This chain connects TRBV30 to TRBJ1-2; D call uncertain. Between the trimmed V and J ends, which lost 3 bases and 8 bases, there was a span of 13 bases. The germline V gene encodes CDR1 GTSNPN and CDR2 SVGIG (reference sequence). The CDR3 runs to 12 residues. The CDR3 DNA reads as TGTGCCTGGAGCGATCTAACCTGGGGCTACACCTTC. This translates into CAWSDLTWGYTF. The whole variable domain, remainder taken from reference TRBV30 and TRBJ1-2, is SQTIHQWPATLVQPVGSPLSLECTVEGTSNPNLYWYRQAAGRGLQLLFYSVGIGQISSEVPQNLSASRPQDRQFILSSKKLLLSDSGFYLCAWSDLTWGYTFGSGTRLTVV.

This chain links TRBV5-5 with TRBJ2-7, with 11 bases aligning to TRBD2. V shed 5 bases and J 2 bases; nucleotides not matched to a gene: 6. Germline assignment: CDR1 SGHKS and CDR2 YYEKEE (reference sequence). The CDR3 is made up of 15 amino acids. CDR3 coding DNA: TGTGCCAGCAGTTTAGCGGGAGGGACCCCCTACGAGCAGTACTTC. Protein product: CASSLAGGTPYEQYF.

CDR3 DNA sequence: TGTGCCAGCAGCCGAAGGGGAACTAATGAAAAACTGTTTTTT. This codes for CASSRRGTNEKLFF. The genes are TRBV9 and TRBJ1-4, with TRBD1 as a possible D gene (5 bases). The CDR3 extends over 14 amino acids. Germline V gene lookup returns CDR1 SGDLS and CDR2 YYNGEE. The germline V and J ends were trimmed by 4 bases and 1 base, with 8 bases remaining between them.

Worth noting for this clone: Other DNA sequences in the sample encode the same CDR3. The V call is TRBV27, the J call TRBJ2-7; 9 bases are a match to TRBD1. The germline V gene has CDR1 MNHEY and CDR2 SMNVEV (reference sequence). J gave up 1 base and V 6 bases, and 10 bases lay outside the gene matches. This CDR3 has 16 residues. The CDR3 reads CASRISGTGFSYEQYF. Here the CDR3 DNA reads TGTGCCAGCAGGATCTCCGGGACAGGGTTTTCCTACGAGCAGTACTTC.

The chain links TRBV27 to TRBJ2-7, with 7 bases fitting TRBD2. The CDR3 spans 16 residues. The germline V gene has CDR1 MNHEY and CDR2 SMNVEV (reference sequence). V shed 3 bases, J shed 0 bases, and the junction held 8 bases outside the gene matches. The DNA of the CDR3 is TGTGCCAGCAGTTTCTTATCTACGGGAGGCTCCTACGAGCAGTACTTC. Translated, it gives CASSFLSTGGSYEQYF.

This clone has more than one count but fewer than ten. This chain joins TRBV7-8 and TRBJ1-5; D uncertain. Trimming took 5 bases from V and 3 from J, leaving 11 bases between them. In germline, CDR1 is SGHVS, CDR2 FQNEAQ. The CDR3 is 14 residues long. The CDR3, as DNA: TGTGCCAGCAGCCGACTCGGCTTCAATCAGCCCCAGCATTTT. As protein: CASSRLGFNQPQHF.

CDR3 amino acids: CASSQRTSLSQNEQFF. CDR3 nucleotide sequence: TGCGCCAGCAGCCAGAGGACTAGTCTAAGTCAGAATGAGCAGTTCTTC. The chain has TRBV4-1 and TRBJ2-1, with 7 bases lining up with TRBD2. This CDR3 contains 16 residues. Germline V lookup: CDR1 MGHRA, CDR2 YSYEKL. V dropped 3 bases and J dropped 7; count of bases not matched to a gene: 12.

The CDR3 loop reads CASSLGLARSYEQYF. The CDR3 DNA is TGTGCCAGCAGCCTGGGACTAGCGCGCTCCTACGAGCAGTACTTC. V usage is TRBV7-9 and J usage is TRBJ2-7; TRBD2 aligns across 10 bases. The CDR3 runs 15 residues. Per the germline V gene, CDR1 is SEHNR and CDR2 is FQNEAQ (reference sequence). The V and J ends lost 5 bases and 0 bases, in that order; junction bases with no gene match: 4.

The rearrangement joins TRBV10-1 to TRBJ2-7; 13 bases are shared with TRBD2. CDR1 is WNHNN, CDR2 SYGVQD, per germline (reference sequence). J was trimmed by 5 bases and V by 7 bases; bases with no gene match: 8. There are 15 residues in the CDR3. The CDR3, as DNA: TGCGCCAGCAATGGACTAGCGGGAGTCGGACACGAGCAGTACTTC. It translates to CASNGLAGVGHEQYF.

The chain has TRBV28 and TRBJ1-2; D is unclear. Deletions cut 4 bases from V and 4 bases from J, with 13 bases between. From germline, CDR1 is MDHEN and CDR2 SYDVKM. The CDR3 spans 14 residues. In DNA, the CDR3 is TGTGCCAGCAGTTCACCGGGTGAGGTCTATGGCTACACCTTC. Residues: CASSSPGEVYGYTF.

This chain joins TRBV29-1 and TRBJ2-3; 8 bases agree with TRBD2. Losses at the gene ends were 3 bases for V and 1 base for J; bases not matched to a gene: 9. Per germline, CDR1 SQVTM and CDR2 ANQGSEA. The CDR3 totals 16 residues. The CDR3 DNA is TGCAGCGTTGAGGGTGACCCGACTAGCGGCACAGATACGCAGTATTTT. Translating it yields CSVEGDPTSGTDTQYF.

This clone occurred a few times. The chain couples TRBV5-1 to TRBJ1-5; a weak D match, TRBD1 (5 bases). Germline CDR1 is SGHRS and CDR2 is YFSETQ. The germline V and J ends were trimmed by 4 bases and 6 bases, with 17 bases remaining between them. The CDR3 covers 15 residues. For the CDR3, the DNA is TGCGCCAGCAGCCAAGACCCGCTCCAGGGTCAGCCCCAGCATTTT. This translates into CASSQDPLQGQPQHF.

This clone appeared a single time. The rearrangement links TRBV30 to TRBJ1-5; D is ambiguous. Trimming took 0 bases from V and 7 from J, leaving 10 bases between them. The CDR3 has 13 amino acids. From germline, CDR1 is GTSNPN and CDR2 SVGIG (reference sequence). The chain's CDR3 is CAWSVSTQQPQHF. The CDR3 bases are TGTGCCTGGAGTGTATCGACACAACAGCCCCAGCATTTT. The full variable domain, rest sourced from reference TRBV30 and TRBJ1-5, is SQTIHQWPATLVQPVGSPLSLECTVEGTSNPNLYWYRQAAGRGLQLLFYSVGIGQISSEVPQNLSASRPQDRQFILSSKKLLLSDSGFYLCAWSVSTQQPQHFGDGTRLSIL.

The chain is built from TRBV9 and TRBJ1-5; D might be TRBD1 (6 bases). The CDR3 is 14 residues long. Germline CDR1 and CDR2: SGDLS and YYNGEE. V lost 3 bases to trimming and J lost 0 bases, with 7 bases between them. The CDR3 spells CASSEGVSNQPQHF. In nucleotides, the CDR3 is TGTGCCAGCAGCGAGGGGGTTAGCAATCAGCCCCAGCATTTT.

The chain has TRBV28 and TRBJ2-2, with 8 nucleotides matching TRBD1. V lost 5 bases and J lost 4; bases outside the gene matches: 6. Germline CDR1 and CDR2: MDHEN and SYDVKM. CDR3 length equals 15 residues. The CDR3 nucleotides are TGTGCCAGCAGTCCCGCAGGGGGCCTCACCGGGGAGCTGTTTTTT. It encodes CASSPAGGLTGELFF.

This clone was counted only a few times. The chain has TRBV7-9 and TRBJ2-7; perhaps TRBD1 as D (5 bases). CDR3 length: 13 amino acids. The V end lost 5 bases, the J end lost 7 bases, and 15 bases lay between the germline ends. CDR1 is SEHNR and CDR2 is FQNEAQ in the germline V gene (reference sequence). CDR3 coding DNA: TGTGCCAGCAGCCCGCGACAGTACATGGAGCAGTACTTC. This codes for CASSPRQYMEQYF.

This chain links TRBV11-2 with TRBJ1-2, with 7 bases that match TRBD1. CDR1 and CDR2 (germline): SGHAT, FQNNGV. The V gene end was trimmed by 5 bases and the J gene end by 8 bases; junction bases not matched to a gene: 14. The CDR3 totals 15 residues. The CDR3 is CASSPSDRVFKGYTF. For the CDR3, the DNA is TGTGCCAGCAGCCCTAGTGACAGGGTCTTTAAAGGCTACACCTTC.

This clone was counted once. The CDR3, as DNA: TGTGCCAGCAGTTTCGGACGGGGGGGGCCCTACGAGCAGTACTTC. Its protein is CASSFGRGGPYEQYF. The rearrangement links TRBV27 to TRBJ2-7; 8 bases line up with TRBD2. Germline CDR1 and CDR2: MNHEY and SMNVEV (reference sequence). Trimming removed 3 bases from V and 2 bases from J; junction bases left unmatched: 6. The CDR3 runs to 15 residues.

V usage is TRBV5-4 and J usage is TRBJ2-6, with TRBD1 matching 8 bases. Trimming removed 4 bases from V and 0 bases from J; junction bases left unmatched: 6. Germline CDR1 is SGHNT and CDR2 is YYREEE (reference sequence). CDR3 length: 17 amino acids. The CDR3 bases are TGTGCCAGCAGCCTTTTCGACAGGGGCTCTGGGGCCAACGTCCTGACTTTC. Its translation is CASSLFDRGSGANVLTF.

The V call is TRBV19, the J call TRBJ1-5, with a weak D call TRBD1 (6 bases). Germline V gene data show CDR1 as LNHDA and CDR2 as SQIVND (reference sequence). V was cut by 10 bases and J by 1 base, with 17 bases left in between. The CDR3 length is 15 residues. CDR3 sequence (DNA): TGTGCCACCCAGAGGGGGGGAGGCAGCAATCAGCCCCAGCATTTT. Protein sequence: CATQRGGGSNQPQHF. The entire variable domain, with the rest obtained from reference TRBV19 and TRBJ1-5, is as follows: DGGITQSPKYLFRKEGQNVTLSCEQNLNHDAMYWYRQDPGQGLRLIYYSQIVNDFQKGDIAEGYSVSREKKESFPLTVTSAQKNPTAFYLCATQRGGGSNQPQHFGDGTRLSIL.

The V and J genes are TRBV6-5 and TRBJ1-1; 7 bases match TRBD1. The CDR3 runs to 15 residues. Trimming took 6 bases from V and 6 from J; bases not matched to a gene: 13. The germline CDR1 and CDR2 sequences are MNHEY and SVGAGI. The CDR3 is CASRDDREGGPEAFF. In DNA form, the CDR3 reads TGTGCCAGCAGAGATGACAGGGAAGGGGGCCCTGAAGCTTTCTTT.

The chain uses TRBV6-5 and TRBJ2-2, with D possibly being TRBD1 (6 bases). The germline V gene encodes CDR1 MNHEY and CDR2 SVGAGI. Trimming pared 2 bases from V and 4 bases from J, leaving 11 bases between. The CDR3 extends over 15 amino acids. CDR3 in DNA: TGTGCCAGCAGTTACCAGGGGCGTTCCACCGGGGAGCTGTTTTTT. The encoded protein is CASSYQGRSTGELFF.

The chain uses TRBV3-1 (or the pseudogene TRBV3-2) and TRBJ2-7; TRBD2 aligns across 7 bases. Germline CDR1 LGHDT, CDR2 YNNKEL (reference sequence). The CDR3 consists of 17 residues. The trim removed 0 bases at V and 0 bases at J, leaving 8 bases unmatched. The DNA of the CDR3 is TGTGCCAGCAGCCAAGATCTCTTTCGGGACTACTCCTACGAGCAGTACTTC. This gives the protein CASSQDLFRDYSYEQYF.